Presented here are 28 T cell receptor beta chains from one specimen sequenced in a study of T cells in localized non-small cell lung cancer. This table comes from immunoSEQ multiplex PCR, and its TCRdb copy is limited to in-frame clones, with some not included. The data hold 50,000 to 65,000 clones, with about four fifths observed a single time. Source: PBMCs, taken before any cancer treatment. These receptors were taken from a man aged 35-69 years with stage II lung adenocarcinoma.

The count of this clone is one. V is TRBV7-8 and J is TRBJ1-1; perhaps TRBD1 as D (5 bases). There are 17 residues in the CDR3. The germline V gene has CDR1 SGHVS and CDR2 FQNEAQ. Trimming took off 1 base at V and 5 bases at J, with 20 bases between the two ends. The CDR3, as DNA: TGTGCCAGCAGCTTAGTGGGACGAGGGGCTCGAAGGACTGAAGCTTTCTTT. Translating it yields CASSLVGRGARRTEAFF.

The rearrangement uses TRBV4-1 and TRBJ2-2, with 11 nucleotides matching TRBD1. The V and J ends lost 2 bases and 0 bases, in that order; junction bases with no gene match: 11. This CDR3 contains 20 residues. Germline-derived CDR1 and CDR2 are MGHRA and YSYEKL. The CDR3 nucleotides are TGCGCCAGCAGCCAAAGAAGCCCGGGACAGGGGGACCCGAACACCGGGGAGCTGTTTTTT. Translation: CASSQRSPGQGDPNTGELFF.

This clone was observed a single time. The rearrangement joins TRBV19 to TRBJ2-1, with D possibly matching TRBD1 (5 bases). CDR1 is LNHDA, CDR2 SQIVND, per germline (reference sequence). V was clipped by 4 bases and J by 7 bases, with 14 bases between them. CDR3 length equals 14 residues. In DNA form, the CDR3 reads TGTGCCAGTAGTAAGTCCAGGGTTAAAAATGAGCAGTTCTTC. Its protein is CASSKSRVKNEQFF. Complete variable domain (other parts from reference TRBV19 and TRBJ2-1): DGGITQSPKYLFRKEGQNVTLSCEQNLNHDAMYWYRQDPGQGLRLIYYSQIVNDFQKGDIAEGYSVSREKKESFPLTVTSAQKNPTAFYLCASSKSRVKNEQFFGPGTRLTVL.

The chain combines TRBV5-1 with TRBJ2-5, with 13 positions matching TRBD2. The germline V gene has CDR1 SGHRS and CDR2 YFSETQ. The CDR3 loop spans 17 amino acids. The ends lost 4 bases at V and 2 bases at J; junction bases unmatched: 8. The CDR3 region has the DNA TGCGCCAGCAGCCCGGGGACTAGCGGGGTCAATCAAGAGACCCAGTACTTC. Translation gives CASSPGTSGVNQETQYF.

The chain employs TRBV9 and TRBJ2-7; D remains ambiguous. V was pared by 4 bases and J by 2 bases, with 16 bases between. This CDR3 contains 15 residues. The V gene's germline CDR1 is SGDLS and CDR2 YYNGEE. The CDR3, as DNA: TGTGCCAGCAGCCTAGGATTGGGAAAGACCTACGAGCAGTACTTC. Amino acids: CASSLGLGKTYEQYF.

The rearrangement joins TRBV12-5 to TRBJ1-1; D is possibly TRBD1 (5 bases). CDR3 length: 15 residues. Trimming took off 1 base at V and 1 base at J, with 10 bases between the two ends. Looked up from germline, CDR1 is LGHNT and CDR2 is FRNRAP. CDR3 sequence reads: CASGLAQGGNTEAFF. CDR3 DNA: TGTGCTAGTGGTTTGGCTCAGGGAGGGAACACTGAAGCTTTCTTT. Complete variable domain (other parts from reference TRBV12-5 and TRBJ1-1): DARVTQTPRHKVTEMGQEVTMRCQPILGHNTVFWYRQTMMQGLELLAYFRNRAPLDDSGMPKDRFSAEMPDATLATLKIQPSEPRDSAVYFCASGLAQGGNTEAFFGQGTRLTVV.

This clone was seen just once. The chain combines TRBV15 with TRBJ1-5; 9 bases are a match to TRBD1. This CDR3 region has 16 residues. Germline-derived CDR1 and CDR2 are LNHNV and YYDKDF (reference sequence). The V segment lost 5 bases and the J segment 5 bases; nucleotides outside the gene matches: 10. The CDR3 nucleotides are TGTGCCACCAGCCCCGAAGCGGACAGGGGAGATCAGCCCCAGCATTTT. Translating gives CATSPEADRGDQPQHF.

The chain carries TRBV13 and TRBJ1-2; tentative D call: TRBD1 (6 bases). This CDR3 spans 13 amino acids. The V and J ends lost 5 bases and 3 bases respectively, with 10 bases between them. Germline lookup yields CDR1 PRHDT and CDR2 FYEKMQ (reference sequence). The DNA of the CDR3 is TGTGCCAGCAGCCCACAGGGTTACTATGGCTACACCTTC. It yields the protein CASSPQGYYGYTF.

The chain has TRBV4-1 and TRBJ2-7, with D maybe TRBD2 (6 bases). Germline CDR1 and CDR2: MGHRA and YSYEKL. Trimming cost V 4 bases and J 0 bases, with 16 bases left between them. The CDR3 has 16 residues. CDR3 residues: CASSLRFGTGSYEQYF. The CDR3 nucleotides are TGCGCCAGCAGCCTCCGCTTCGGGACTGGCTCCTACGAGCAGTACTTC.

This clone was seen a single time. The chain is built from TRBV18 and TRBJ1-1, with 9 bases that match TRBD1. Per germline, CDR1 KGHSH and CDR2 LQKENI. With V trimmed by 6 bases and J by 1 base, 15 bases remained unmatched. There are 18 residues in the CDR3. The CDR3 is CASSPPMVGTGTNTEAFF. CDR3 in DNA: TGTGCCAGCTCCCCCCCAATGGTCGGGACAGGGACGAACACTGAAGCTTTCTTT.

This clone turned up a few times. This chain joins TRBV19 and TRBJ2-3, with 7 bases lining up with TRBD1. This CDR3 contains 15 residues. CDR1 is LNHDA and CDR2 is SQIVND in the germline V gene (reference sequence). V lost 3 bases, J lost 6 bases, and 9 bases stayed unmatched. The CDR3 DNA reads TGTGCCAGTAGTATCCCTTTTCTACAGGGGGATACGCAGTATTTT. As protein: CASSIPFLQGDTQYF.

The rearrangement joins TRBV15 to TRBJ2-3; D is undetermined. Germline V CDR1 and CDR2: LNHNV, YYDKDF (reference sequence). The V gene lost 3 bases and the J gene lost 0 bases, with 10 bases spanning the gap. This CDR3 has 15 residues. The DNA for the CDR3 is TGTGCCACCAGCAGTGGAAGAGCTAGCACAGATACGCAGTATTTT. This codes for CATSSGRASTDTQYF.

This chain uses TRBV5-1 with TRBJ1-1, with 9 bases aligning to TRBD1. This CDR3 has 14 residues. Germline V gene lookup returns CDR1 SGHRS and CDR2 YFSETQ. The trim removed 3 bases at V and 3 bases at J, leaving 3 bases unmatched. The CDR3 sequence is CASSWGQGDTEAFF. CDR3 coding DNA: TGCGCCAGCAGCTGGGGACAGGGTGACACTGAAGCTTTCTTT.

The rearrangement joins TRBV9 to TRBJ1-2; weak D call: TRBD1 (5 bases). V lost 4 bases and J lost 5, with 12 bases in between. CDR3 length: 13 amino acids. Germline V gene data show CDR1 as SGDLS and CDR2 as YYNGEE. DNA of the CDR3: TGTGCCAGCAGCCCACCTGGGGGGTATGGCTACACCTTC. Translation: CASSPPGGYGYTF.

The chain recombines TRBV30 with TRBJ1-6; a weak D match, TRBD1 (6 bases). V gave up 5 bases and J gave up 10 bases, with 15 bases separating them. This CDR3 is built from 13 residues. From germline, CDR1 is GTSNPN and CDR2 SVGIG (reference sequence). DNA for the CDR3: TGTGCCTGGGGACAGCAACGGGCGTCACCCCTCCACTTT. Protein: CAWGQQRASPLHF.

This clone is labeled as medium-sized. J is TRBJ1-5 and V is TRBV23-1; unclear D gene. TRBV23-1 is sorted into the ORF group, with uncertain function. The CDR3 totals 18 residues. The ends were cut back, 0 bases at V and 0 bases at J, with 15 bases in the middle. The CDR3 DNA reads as TGCGCCAGCAGTCAATCGCTCCTTCCATTCGATAGCAATCAGCCCCAGCATTTT. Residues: CASSQSLLPFDSNQPQHF.

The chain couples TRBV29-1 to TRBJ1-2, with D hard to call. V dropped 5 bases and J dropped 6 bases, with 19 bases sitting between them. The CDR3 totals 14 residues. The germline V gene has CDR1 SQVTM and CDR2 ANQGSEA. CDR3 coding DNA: TGCAGCGTTCCGGAACCGAGTTCGATCAATGGCTACACCTTC. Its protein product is CSVPEPSSINGYTF.

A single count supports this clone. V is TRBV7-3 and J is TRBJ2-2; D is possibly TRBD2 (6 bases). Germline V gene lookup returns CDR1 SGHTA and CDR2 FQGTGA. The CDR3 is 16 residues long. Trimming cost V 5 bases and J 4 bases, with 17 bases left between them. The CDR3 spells CASSPQAGAGTGELFF. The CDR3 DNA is TGTGCCAGCAGCCCTCAAGCGGGTGCGGGCACCGGGGAGCTGTTTTTT.

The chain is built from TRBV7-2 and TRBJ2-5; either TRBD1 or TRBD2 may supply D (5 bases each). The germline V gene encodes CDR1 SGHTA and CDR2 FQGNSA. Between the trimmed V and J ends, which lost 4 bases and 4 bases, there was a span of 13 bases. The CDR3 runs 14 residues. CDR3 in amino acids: CASSSGTPPETQYF. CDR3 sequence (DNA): TGTGCCAGCAGCTCGGGGACGCCCCCAGAGACCCAGTACTTC.

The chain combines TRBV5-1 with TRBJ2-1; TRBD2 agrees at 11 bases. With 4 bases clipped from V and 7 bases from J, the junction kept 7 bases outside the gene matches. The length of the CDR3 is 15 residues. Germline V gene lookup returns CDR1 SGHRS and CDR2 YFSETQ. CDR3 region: CASSRSGRGENEQFF. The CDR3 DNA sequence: TGCGCCAGCAGCCGTAGCGGGAGGGGAGAGAATGAGCAGTTCTTC.

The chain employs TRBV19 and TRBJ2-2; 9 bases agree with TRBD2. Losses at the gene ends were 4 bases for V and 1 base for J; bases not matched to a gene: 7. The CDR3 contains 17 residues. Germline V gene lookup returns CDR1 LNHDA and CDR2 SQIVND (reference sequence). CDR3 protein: CASSTPGLAKNTGELFF. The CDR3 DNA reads TGTGCCAGTAGTACCCCGGGACTAGCAAAGAACACCGGGGAGCTGTTTTTT.

The CDR3 spells CASSLAGGRNEQYF. Written as DNA, the CDR3 is TGCGCCAGCAGCTTGGCAGGGGGCCGGAACGAGCAGTACTTC. The rearrangement links TRBV5-1 to TRBJ2-7; 8 bases map to TRBD1. The J segment lost 5 bases and the V segment lost 0 bases, leaving 4 bases of the junction unmatched. CDR1 SGHRS and CDR2 YFSETQ come from the germline V gene. This CDR3 region has 14 residues.

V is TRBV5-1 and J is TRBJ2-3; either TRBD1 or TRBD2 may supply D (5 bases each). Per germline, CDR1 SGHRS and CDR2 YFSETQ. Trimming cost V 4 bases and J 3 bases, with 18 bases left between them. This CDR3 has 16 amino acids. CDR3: CASSIRPRDGTDTQYF. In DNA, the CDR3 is TGCGCCAGCAGCATACGGCCCCGGGACGGTACAGATACGCAGTATTTT.

CDR3 amino acids: CASSLNGQLNTEAFF. CDR3 nucleotides: TGTGCCAGCAGTCTCAACGGACAGCTAAACACTGAAGCTTTCTTT. The chain has TRBV6-5 and TRBJ1-1; D might be TRBD1 (6 bases). V lost 5 bases, J lost 2 bases, and 15 bases lay in between. Germline values: CDR1 MNHEY, CDR2 SVGAGI. This CDR3 contains 15 residues.

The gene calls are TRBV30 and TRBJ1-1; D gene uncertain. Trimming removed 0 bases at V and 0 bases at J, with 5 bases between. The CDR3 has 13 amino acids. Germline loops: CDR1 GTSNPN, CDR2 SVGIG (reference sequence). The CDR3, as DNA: TGTGCCTGGAGTGTAGGGTTGAACACTGAAGCTTTCTTT. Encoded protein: CAWSVGLNTEAFF. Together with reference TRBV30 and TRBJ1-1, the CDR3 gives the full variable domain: SQTIHQWPATLVQPVGSPLSLECTVEGTSNPNLYWYRQAAGRGLQLLFYSVGIGQISSEVPQNLSASRPQDRQFILSSKKLLLSDSGFYLCAWSVGLNTEAFFGQGTRLTVV.

CDR3 bases: TGTGCCAGCAGGACAAACCCGGGACAGGGGTCCAATGAGCAGTTCTTC. Its translation is CASRTNPGQGSNEQFF. The V and J genes are TRBV2 and TRBJ2-1, with 10 bases identical to TRBD1. Germline assignment: CDR1 SNHLY and CDR2 FYNNEI. V lost 6 bases and J lost 6; bases outside the gene matches: 11. The CDR3 runs to 16 residues.

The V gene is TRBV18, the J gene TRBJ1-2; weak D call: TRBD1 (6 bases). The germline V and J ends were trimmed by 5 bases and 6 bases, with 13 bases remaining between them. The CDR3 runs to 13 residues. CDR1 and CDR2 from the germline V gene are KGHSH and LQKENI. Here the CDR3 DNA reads TGTGCCAGCTCAGAACAGGGAGAGAATGGCTACACCTTC. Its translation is CASSEQGENGYTF.

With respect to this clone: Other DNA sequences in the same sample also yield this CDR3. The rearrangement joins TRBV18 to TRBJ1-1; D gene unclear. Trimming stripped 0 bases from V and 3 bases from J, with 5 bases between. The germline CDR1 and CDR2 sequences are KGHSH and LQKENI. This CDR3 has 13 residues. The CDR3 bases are TGTGCCAGCTCACCACCCGGTGACACTGAAGCTTTCTTT. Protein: CASSPPGDTEAFF.